What follows are 22 T cell receptor beta chains derived from one specimen sequenced in a study of identical twins. TCRdb reprocessed the 5' RACE reads via MiXCR and lists one record per CDR3 protein. Of 500,000 to 550,000 distinct CDR3 sequences in the sample, more than 20% were seen once. This sample was also put to use in a study of yellow fever vaccine responses in identical twins.

Sequenced material: CD4+ T cells sorted from blood. All receptors derive from a woman aged 18-29 years in good health.

A few counts support this clonotype. The J gene is TRBJ2-7, the V gene TRBV5-1; D uncertain. CDR1 is SGHRS, CDR2 YFSETQ, per germline. The CDR3 length is 14 residues. The V and J ends lost 4 bases and 1 base respectively, with 12 bases between them. CDR3 sequence (DNA): TGCGCCAGCAGCGCTCCCGGAAGTTCCTACGAGCAGTACTTC. Translated: CASSAPGSSYEQYF.

This sequence joins TRBV5-1 and TRBJ2-3; tentative D call: TRBD1 (6 bases). In germline, CDR1 is SGHRS, CDR2 YFSETQ. V was cut by 2 bases and J by 4 bases, with 14 bases left in between. The CDR3 sequence is 15 residues long. The CDR3 reads CASSLGGDGADTQYF. DNA for the CDR3: TGCGCCAGCAGCTTAGGGGGAGATGGGGCAGATACGCAGTATTTT.

The CDR3: CASSQAGTAVQYV. For the CDR3, the DNA is TGTGCCAGCAGCCAGGCTGGGACGGCGGTGCAGTACGTC. V and J are TRBV14 and TRBJ2-7; D may correspond to TRBD1 or TRBD2 (5 bases each). The V end lost 3 bases, the J end lost 9 bases, and 15 bases lay between the germline ends. CDR3 size: 13 residues. In germline, CDR1 is SGHDN, CDR2 FVKESK.

This clonotype was picked up a small number of times. This chain joins TRBV11-1 and TRBJ2-6; 7 nucleotides agree with TRBD1. The CDR3 sequence is 19 residues long. The V and J ends lost 6 bases and 0 bases, in that order; junction bases with no gene match: 14. Germline assignment: CDR1 SGHAT and CDR2 FQDESV (reference sequence). The CDR3 spells CASSRKQGGPISGANVLTF. In DNA form, the CDR3 reads TGTGCCAGCAGTCGTAAACAAGGGGGCCCCATCTCTGGGGCCAACGTCCTGACTTTC.

V gene TRBV10-3 combines with J gene TRBJ1-3; tentatively, D is TRBD1 (5 bases). The CDR3 is 14 amino acids. The V and J ends lost 4 bases and 4 bases respectively, with 11 bases between them. CDR1 is ENHRY, CDR2 SYGVKD, per germline. The CDR3 DNA is TGTGCCATCAGTGGCCCGGGGCCGGGAAACACCATATATTTT. Protein: CAISGPGPGNTIYF.

The CDR3 nucleotides read TGTGCCAGCAGCCAAGATCCCTCGGAGACCCAGTACTTC. As protein: CASSQDPSETQYF. The chain employs TRBV3-1 and TRBJ2-5; D not resolved. The CDR3 spans 13 residues. V was trimmed by 0 bases and J by 5 bases, leaving 7 bases between them. Germline loops: CDR1 LGHDT, CDR2 YNNKEL (reference sequence).

The chain is built from TRBV3-1 and TRBJ2-3, with TRBD2 matching 10 bases. This CDR3 spans 17 amino acids. Germline CDR1 and CDR2: LGHDT and YNNKEL (reference sequence). J gave up 8 bases and V 7 bases, and 18 bases lay outside the gene matches. CDR3 sequence: CASTQSGGAKSSGTQYF. In DNA form, the CDR3 reads TGTGCCAGCACCCAGAGCGGGGGGGCCAAGTCGTCAGGTACGCAGTATTTT.

This clonotype has more than one count but fewer than ten. The chain joins TRBV24-1 to TRBJ2-3; 12 bases line up with TRBD1. The CDR3 runs 16 residues. Germline CDR1 and CDR2: KGHDR and SFDVKD. J lost 5 bases, V lost 4 bases, and 6 bases had no gene match. CDR3 in amino acids: CATSDPGTGGEDTQYF. The CDR3 nucleotides are TGTGCCACCAGTGACCCCGGGACAGGGGGCGAAGATACGCAGTATTTT.

This clonotype has a handful of counts. V and J are TRBV19 and TRBJ2-1; 11 bases match TRBD2. The CDR3 covers 16 residues. Trimming at V came to 5 bases and at J to 10 bases, leaving 13 bases not matched to a gene. Germline CDR1 reads LNHDA; CDR2 reads SQIVND (reference sequence). The CDR3 loop is CASSFPGTSGLGEQFF. The DNA for the CDR3 is TGTGCCAGTAGTTTCCCCGGGACTAGCGGATTGGGGGAGCAGTTCTTC.

V gene TRBV5-1 combines with J gene TRBJ2-7, with D possibly being TRBD2 (5 bases). The CDR3 runs 14 residues. The V and J ends lost 0 bases and 7 bases respectively, with 14 bases between them. CDR1 is SGHRS and CDR2 is YFSETQ in the germline V gene. This CDR3 is CASSLDLATSEQYF. Here the CDR3 DNA reads TGCGCCAGCAGCTTGGACCTAGCTACGTCGGAGCAGTACTTC.

The chain is built from TRBV2 and TRBJ1-5; 8 bases fit TRBD1. The CDR3 has 17 amino acids. The V gene's germline CDR1 is SNHLY and CDR2 FYNNEI. After removal of 6 bases from V and 3 bases from J, the junction contained 13 bases not matched to a gene. CDR3 sequence (DNA): TGTGCCAGCAGCGGGGGGCGGACAGGGAGGAACAATCAGCCCCAGCATTTT. It translates to CASSGGRTGRNNQPQHF.

The V and J genes are TRBV12-3 or TRBV12-4 and TRBJ1-5; D uncertain. Deletions cut 7 bases from V and 0 bases from J, with 10 bases between. The CDR3 contains 14 residues. The DNA of the CDR3 is TGTGCCAGCAATGGAGGGAGTAGCAATCAGCCCCAGCATTTT. It translates to CASNGGSSNQPQHF.

This clonotype was recorded many times. The V and J genes are TRBV28 and TRBJ1-4; 7 bases agree with TRBD1. This CDR3 comprises 15 residues. The J segment lost 3 bases and the V segment lost 5 bases, leaving 6 bases of the junction unmatched. CDR1 is MDHEN and CDR2 is SYDVKM in the germline V gene. CDR3: CASSTPGQSNEKLFF. The DNA of the CDR3 is TGTGCCAGCAGTACCCCGGGACAGTCTAATGAAAAACTGTTTTTT.

This clonotype showed up just a few times. The chain employs TRBV12-3 or TRBV12-4 and TRBJ1-3; D gene unclear. With 9 bases removed from V and 3 bases from J, the gap between germline ends came to 0 bases. The CDR3 sequence is 9 residues long. The CDR3 sequence is CASGNTIYF. The CDR3 DNA follows: TGTGCCAGTGGAAACACCATATATTTT.

The rearrangement links TRBV12-3 or TRBV12-4 to TRBJ2-7, with 8 bases matching TRBD1. V dropped 4 bases and J dropped 7; count of bases not matched to a gene: 9. The CDR3 has 14 residues. The CDR3, as DNA: TGTGCCAGCAGTTCGTCAGAGACAGGGGTAGAGCAGTACGTC. Its protein product is CASSSSETGVEQYV.

The CDR3 sequence is CASSSRDPPDEQYF. DNA for the CDR3: TGCGCCAGCAGCTCCCGGGACCCCCCCGACGAGCAGTACTTC. The chain combines TRBV5-1 with TRBJ2-7; the D call may be TRBD1 or TRBD2 (5 bases each). Germline V gene sequence: CDR1 SGHRS, CDR2 YFSETQ. Trimming removed 3 bases at V and 5 bases at J, with 15 bases between. The CDR3 extends over 14 amino acids.

J is TRBJ2-1 and V is TRBV5-5; D possibly uses TRBD1 or TRBD2 (6 bases each). Per the germline V gene, CDR1 is SGHKS and CDR2 is YYEKEE (reference sequence). The ends were cut back, 0 bases at V and 4 bases at J, with 20 bases in the middle. The CDR3 length is 18 residues. CDR3 protein: CASSLGSGVADRYNEQFF. CDR3 DNA sequence: TGTGCCAGCAGCTTGGGGTCAGGGGTAGCGGACCGATACAATGAGCAGTTCTTC.

V and J are TRBV7-3 and TRBJ2-1, with 8 bases matching TRBD2. From germline, CDR1 is SGHTA and CDR2 FQGTGA. J was trimmed by 0 bases and V by 5 bases; bases with no gene match: 18. CDR3 length: 20 residues. CDR3 nucleotide sequence: TGTGCCAGCAGCCCAACGGTGTGGCGTAGCGGGAACTACTCCTACAATGAGCAGTTCTTC. Translated: CASSPTVWRSGNYSYNEQFF. The full variable domain, its missing parts supplied by reference TRBV7-3 and TRBJ2-1, is GAGVSQTPSNKVTEKGKYVELRCDPISGHTALYWYRQSLGQGPEFLIYFQGTGAADDSGLPNDRFFAVRPEGSVSTLKIQRTERGDSAVYLCASSPTVWRSGNYSYNEQFFGPGTRLTVL.

CDR3 coding DNA: TGTGCCAGCAGTTTAAGGGGAAAGGGGAGCGCAGATACGCAGTATTTT. This codes for CASSLRGKGSADTQYF. The chain is built from TRBV12-3 or TRBV12-4 and TRBJ2-3, with D perhaps TRBD1 or TRBD2 (5 bases each). The V end lost 2 bases, the J end lost 4 bases, and 16 bases lay between the germline ends. CDR3 size: 16 residues.

This clonotype has ten or more counts. V is TRBV29-1 and J is TRBJ2-7; 8 bases are shared with TRBD1. The germline CDR1 and CDR2 sequences are SQVTM and ANQGSEA. The CDR3 is made up of 11 amino acids. With 4 bases clipped from V and 6 bases from J, the junction kept 2 bases outside the gene matches. The CDR3 protein is CSVGQGTEQYF. The CDR3 nucleotides are TGCAGCGTTGGACAGGGGACCGAGCAGTACTTC.

This clonotype was observed a handful of times. V and J are TRBV20-1 and TRBJ1-6, with a possible D match to TRBD1 (5 bases). The CDR3 spans 15 residues. The germline V gene has CDR1 DFQATT and CDR2 SNEGSKA (reference sequence). V dropped 6 bases and J dropped 6 bases, with 18 bases sitting between them. CDR3 bases: TGCAGTGCGGTAGACAGCACGCTCCCTAATTCACCCCTCCACTTT. Residues: CSAVDSTLPNSPLHF.

V is TRBV2 and J is TRBJ2-3; tentatively, D is TRBD1 or TRBD2 (6 bases each). V was shortened by 3 bases and J by 6 bases, with 13 bases between the two germline ends. The V gene's germline CDR1 is SNHLY and CDR2 FYNNEI. The CDR3 runs to 14 residues. The CDR3 DNA sequence: TGTGCCAGCAGTGATAGGGGGGTAGTGGATACGCAGTATTTT. It codes for CASSDRGVVDTQYF.